The 27 T cell receptor beta chains below come from one sample, sequenced in a study of cytotoxic CD8 clonotypes in ibrutinib-treated CLL. Here immunoSEQ multiplex PCR was the method, and the copy in TCRdb shows in-frame clones only, minus some. The table records some 200,000 clones, more than 75% of them present only once. The sequencing here drew on PBMCs, taken after 12 months of ibrutinib treatment. The origin of the receptors is a human donor with chronic lymphocytic leukemia.

The chain's CDR3 is CASSLAGREETQYF. The CDR3 bases are TGCGCCAGCAGCTTGGCCGGGCGTGAAGAGACCCAGTACTTC. J is TRBJ2-5 and V is TRBV5-1; D gene uncertain. Trimming took off 0 bases at V and 3 bases at J, with 9 bases between the two ends. This CDR3 is built from 14 residues. Germline assignment: CDR1 SGHRS and CDR2 YFSETQ.

CDR3 DNA sequence: TGTGCCAGCAGTTTCCAGGGACTAGCGGGGGTTGGGACCCAGTACTTC. Translated: CASSFQGLAGVGTQYF. The chain couples TRBV6-5 to TRBJ2-5, with TRBD2 identical over 14 bases. V shed 4 bases, J shed 7 bases, and the junction held 8 bases outside the gene matches. The CDR3 spans 16 residues. Germline V gene data show CDR1 as MNHEY and CDR2 as SVGAGI.

CDR3 DNA sequence: TGTGCCAGCTCACCGGGACAGGGTGCCCTTGGTACCTTC. Encoded protein: CASSPGQGALGTF. The rearrangement joins TRBV18 to TRBJ1-2; 9 bases are shared with TRBD1. The CDR3 is 13 amino acids. V was clipped by 3 bases and J by 14 bases; unmatched bases: 10. Germline-derived CDR1 and CDR2 are KGHSH and LQKENI.

This clone came up a few times. The chain has TRBV2 and TRBJ1-3; a weak D match, TRBD1 (6 bases). V lost 6 bases and J lost 14, with 17 bases in between. The CDR3 totals 12 residues. Germline loops: CDR1 SNHLY, CDR2 FYNNEI. The CDR3 nucleotides are TGTGCCAGCAGGGACACAGGGTCGGCCGTATATTTT. It is translated as CASRDTGSAVYF.

The rearrangement joins TRBV10-1 to TRBJ2-1; 10 positions match TRBD2. J lost 6 bases, V lost 3 bases, and 5 bases had no gene match. The CDR3 is made up of 15 amino acids. Germline V CDR1 and CDR2: WNHNN, SYGVQD (reference sequence). The CDR3 sequence: CASSETVAGGNEQFF. CDR3 in DNA: TGCGCCAGCAGTGAAACGGTAGCGGGAGGCAATGAGCAGTTCTTC.

The chain has TRBV7-3 and TRBJ1-6; 9 bases align to TRBD1. The V segment lost 5 bases and the J segment 7 bases; nucleotides outside the gene matches: 3. CDR1 and CDR2 from the germline V gene are SGHTA and FQGTGA. The CDR3 has 14 amino acids. DNA of the CDR3: TGTGCCAGCAGCACAGGACAGGGGAATTCACCCCTCCACTTT. Amino acid sequence: CASSTGQGNSPLHF. The whole variable domain, remainder taken from reference TRBV7-3 and TRBJ1-6, is GAGVSQTPSNKVTEKGKYVELRCDPISGHTALYWYRQSLGQGPEFLIYFQGTGAADDSGLPNDRFFAVRPEGSVSTLKIQRTERGDSAVYLCASSTGQGNSPLHFGNGTRLTVT.

The rearrangement links TRBV5-1 to TRBJ2-7; no definite D call. Germline assignment: CDR1 SGHRS and CDR2 YFSETQ. V lost 0 bases and J lost 1, with 5 bases in between. This CDR3 is built from 13 residues. The CDR3 DNA is TGCGCCAGCAGCTTGGCCGCATCCTACGAGCAGTACTTC. This codes for CASSLAASYEQYF. Based on the CDR3 plus reference TRBV5-1 and TRBJ2-7, the full variable domain is KAGVTQTPRYLIKTRGQQVTLSCSPISGHRSVSWYQQTPGQGLQFLFEYFSETQRNKGNFPGRFSGRQFSNSRSEMNVSTLELGDSALYLCASSLAASYEQYFGPGTRLTVT.

This clone was picked up one time. This chain joins TRBV6-1 and TRBJ2-7, with TRBD1 as a possible D gene (6 bases). Germline V lookup: CDR1 MNHNS, CDR2 SASEGT. CDR3 length: 12 residues. Trimming removed 10 bases at V and 2 bases at J, with 12 bases between. The CDR3 bases are TGTGCCACGACAGGCCGAGCCTACGAGCAGTACTTC. This gives the protein CATTGRAYEQYF.

V usage is TRBV2 and J usage is TRBJ1-4; D gene uncertain. V dropped 7 bases and J dropped 5 bases, with 11 bases sitting between them. The germline gives CDR1 SNHLY, CDR2 FYNNEI. CDR3 length: 13 amino acids. The CDR3 DNA reads as TGTGCCAGCAATCTGGGAGGGAATGAAAAACTGTTTTTT. Encoded protein: CASNLGGNEKLFF. Based on the CDR3 plus reference TRBV2 and TRBJ1-4, the full variable domain is EPEVTQTPSHQVTQMGQEVILRCVPISNHLYFYWYRQILGQKVEFLVSFYNNEISEKSEIFDDQFSVERPDGSNFTLKIRSTKLEDSAMYFCASNLGGNEKLFFGSGTQLSVL.

This clone was seen more than once but under ten times. Additional DNA sequences in this sample encode the identical CDR3. This chain uses TRBV2 with TRBJ2-7; 7 positions match TRBD1. CDR1 and CDR2 from the germline V gene are SNHLY and FYNNEI. The CDR3 is 14 residues long. Trimming removed 9 bases from V and 3 bases from J; junction bases left unmatched: 11. The CDR3 is CASGDSSPLYEQYF. Here the CDR3 DNA reads TGTGCCAGTGGGGACAGTTCTCCCCTCTACGAGCAGTACTTC. Supplemented by reference TRBV2 and TRBJ2-7, the full variable domain reads EPEVTQTPSHQVTQMGQEVILRCVPISNHLYFYWYRQILGQKVEFLVSFYNNEISEKSEIFDDQFSVERPDGSNFTLKIRSTKLEDSAMYFCASGDSSPLYEQYFGPGTRLTVT.

This chain uses TRBV27 with TRBJ1-2; D not resolved. This CDR3 spans 14 amino acids. Trimming took 5 bases from V and 1 from J, leaving 11 bases between them. Germline CDR1 MNHEY, CDR2 SMNVEV (reference sequence). The CDR3 nucleotides read TGTGCCAGCAGTGAAGAGGAATATAACTATGGCTACACCTTC. This gives the protein CASSEEEYNYGYTF.

The CDR3 loop is CASSVFQGPQYF. The CDR3, as DNA: TGTGCCAGCAGCGTTTTCCAGGGGCCGCAGTACTTC. The chain employs TRBV9 and TRBJ2-7; weak D call: TRBD1 (6 bases). The CDR3 has 12 amino acids. Trimming removed 2 bases at V and 9 bases at J, with 12 bases between. The germline gives CDR1 SGDLS, CDR2 YYNGEE.

This chain connects TRBV13 to TRBJ1-1; D is undetermined. With 6 bases removed from V and 6 bases from J, the gap between germline ends came to 11 bases. Looked up from germline, CDR1 is PRHDT and CDR2 is FYEKMQ (reference sequence). This CDR3 region has 12 residues. CDR3 bases: TGTGCCAGCAGTCCCCACAGATCTGAAGCTTTCTTT. This translates into CASSPHRSEAFF.

The rearrangement joins TRBV5-1 to TRBJ2-4; 10 bases are a match to TRBD1. CDR1 and CDR2 from the germline V gene are SGHRS and YFSETQ. With V trimmed by 4 bases and J by 0 bases, 16 bases remained unmatched. The CDR3 contains 20 residues. CDR3 nucleotide sequence: TGCGCCAGCAGCCCCCAGACAGGGGGCGCTGACAGGGGAGCCAAAAACATTCAGTACTTC. Translated, it gives CASSPQTGGADRGAKNIQYF.

A word on this clone: One junction end does not reproduce the germline sequence, and a read error may be involved. The gene calls are TRBV7-7 and TRBJ2-5, with D tentatively TRBD1 (7 bases). The CDR3 consists of 15 residues. Germline CDR1 reads SSHAT; CDR2 reads FNYEAQ (reference sequence). This CDR3 is CASSTSTGTVETQYF. In nucleotides, the CDR3 is TGTGCTAGCAGCACGTCGACAGGGACTGTGGAGACCCAGTACTTC.

The genes are TRBV4-1 and TRBJ1-2; 8 bases are shared with TRBD1. V lost 0 bases to trimming and J lost 4 bases; unmatched junction nucleotides: 16. CDR3 size: 19 residues. The germline CDR1 and CDR2 sequences are MGHRA and YSYEKL. The CDR3 DNA sequence: TGCGCCAGCAGCCAAGAGCTCCGGACAGGGATCTTGTCTGGCTATGGCTACACCTTC. It translates to CASSQELRTGILSGYGYTF.

The gene calls are TRBV14 and TRBJ1-2, with D hard to call. Germline CDR1 and CDR2: SGHDN and FVKESK. The V end was cut by 4 bases, the J end by 3 bases, with 9 bases between. The CDR3 runs to 13 residues. For the CDR3, the DNA is TGTGCCAGCAGCCCATCCTTAGACTATGGCTACACCTTC. Translation: CASSPSLDYGYTF.

Details on this clone: A junction boundary mismatches the germline segment, possibly from a read error. J is TRBJ2-1 and V is TRBV6-5; 7 bases agree with TRBD2. Germline assignment: CDR1 MNHEY and CDR2 SVGAGI. The CDR3 sequence is 14 residues long. The CDR3 is CASSYLSGDPGRIF. The CDR3 DNA is TGTGCCAGCAGTTACCTTTCGGGGGACCCCGGGAGGATCTTC.

This chain links TRBV6-1 with TRBJ2-1, with 13 bases that match TRBD2. CDR3 length: 15 amino acids. V lost 5 bases and J lost 7; bases outside the gene matches: 5. CDR1 is MNHNS, CDR2 SASEGT, per germline. CDR3 in amino acids: CASSPGLAGFNEQFF. Written as DNA, the CDR3 is TGTGCCAGCAGTCCGGGACTAGCGGGGTTTAATGAGCAGTTCTTC.

The V call is TRBV11-2, the J call TRBJ2-7, with 7 bases aligning to TRBD2. Germline V lookup: CDR1 SGHAT, CDR2 FQNNGV. The V gene end was trimmed by 2 bases and the J gene end by 5 bases; junction bases not matched to a gene: 3. The length of the CDR3 is 13 residues. The CDR3 here is CASSLSAGDEQYF. For the CDR3, the DNA is TGTGCCAGCAGCTTATCCGCGGGAGACGAGCAGTACTTC.

The chain employs TRBV15 and TRBJ2-3; 8 nucleotides agree with TRBD2. J was trimmed by 0 bases and V by 4 bases; bases with no gene match: 9. CDR3 length: 17 residues. Germline loops: CDR1 LNHNV, CDR2 YYDKDF (reference sequence). CDR3 DNA sequence: TGTGCCACCAGCACGCTATCGATAGCGGGGAGCACAGATACGCAGTATTTT. Residues: CATSTLSIAGSTDTQYF.

The chain recombines TRBV19 with TRBJ1-1, with D perhaps matching TRBD1 (6 bases). The CDR3 consists of 13 residues. V lost 7 bases, J lost 5 bases, and 14 bases lay in between. The V gene's germline CDR1 is LNHDA and CDR2 SQIVND (reference sequence). CDR3 in DNA: TGTGCCAGTAATTACAGGGAGGAGACTGAAGCTTTCTTT. This encodes CASNYREETEAFF.

CDR3 amino acids: CASSQGSRGRAYEQYF. The CDR3 DNA reads as TGTGCCAGCAGCCAAGGTAGCAGGGGACGGGCCTACGAGCAGTACTTC. The V call is TRBV4-2, the J call TRBJ2-7, with TRBD1 as a possible D gene (6 bases). There are 16 residues in the CDR3. Germline V CDR1 and CDR2: LGHNA, YNFKEQ. V lost 1 base, J lost 2 bases, and 15 bases lay in between.

CDR3 in DNA: TGTGCCAGCAGCTCCCGGCCAGCCGGGGGACGCCCTATCTCTGGAAACACCATATATTTT. Its translation: CASSSRPAGGRPISGNTIYF. The chain combines TRBV7-3 with TRBJ1-3, with D maybe TRBD1 (5 bases). Trimming cost V 4 bases and J 0 bases, with 25 bases left between them. The CDR3 consists of 20 residues. Germline V gene lookup returns CDR1 SGHTA and CDR2 FQGTGA.

The V and J genes are TRBV9 and TRBJ1-1, with 9 bases identical to TRBD1. After removal of 4 bases from V and 4 bases from J, the junction contained 8 bases not matched to a gene. Looked up from germline, CDR1 is SGDLS and CDR2 is YYNGEE. The CDR3 loop spans 15 amino acids. The CDR3 nucleotides are TGTGCCAGCAGCCCATACAGGGGGCTGGTCACTGAAGCTTTCTTT. Translation gives CASSPYRGLVTEAFF.

This chain links TRBV5-1 with TRBJ2-5, with 7 bases fitting TRBD2. In germline, CDR1 is SGHRS, CDR2 YFSETQ. CDR3 size: 15 residues. Germline trimming cut 0 bases from V and 2 bases from J; bases unmatched to any gene: 4. CDR3 sequence: CASSLAPSGQETQYF. DNA of the CDR3: TGCGCCAGCAGCTTGGCCCCTAGCGGACAAGAGACCCAGTACTTC.

The chain combines TRBV27 with TRBJ1-4; D not resolved. The CDR3 is 15 amino acids. V was pared by 3 bases and J by 7 bases, with 15 bases between. CDR1 MNHEY and CDR2 SMNVEV come from the germline V gene (reference sequence). Here the CDR3 DNA reads TGTGCCAGCAGTTTTGAGGGCAGGAGAACTGAAAAACTGTTTTTT. It codes for CASSFEGRRTEKLFF.